This entry lists 22 T cell receptor beta chains sequenced from one sample in a study of cytomegalovirus exposure and HLA in healthy donors. PCR employed 60 Vbeta and 13 Jbeta primers. Only in-frame clones appear in the TCRdb table, and some are missing; sequencing was by immunoSEQ multiplex PCR. The sample has about 190,000 clones, about nine tenths seen once. The specimen sequenced was PBMCs. The receptors were sampled from a man younger than 40 in good health and CMV-seronegative.

The chain couples TRBV28 to TRBJ1-5, with a possible D match to TRBD1 (5 bases). The V end was cut by 7 bases, the J end by 6 bases, with 13 bases between. CDR1 MDHEN and CDR2 SYDVKM come from the germline V gene. This CDR3 has 13 amino acids. This CDR3 is CASNQGGIQPQHF. CDR3 DNA: TGTGCCAGCAACCAGGGAGGGATTCAGCCCCAGCATTTT.

This clone was observed a few times. The chain combines TRBV2 with TRBJ1-6; 7 bases are shared with TRBD1. The CDR3 sequence is 13 residues long. Germline CDR1 reads SNHLY; CDR2 reads FYNNEI. The V gene end was trimmed by 7 bases and the J gene end by 7 bases; junction bases not matched to a gene: 4. The CDR3 loop is CASTDRENSPLHF. CDR3 in DNA: TGTGCCAGCACAGACAGGGAGAATTCACCCCTCCACTTT.

The chain couples TRBV28 to TRBJ2-5; the D gene is possibly TRBD1 (5 bases). This CDR3 has 15 amino acids. V was pared by 3 bases and J by 5 bases, with 16 bases between. The germline gives CDR1 MDHEN, CDR2 SYDVKM. DNA for the CDR3: TGTGCCAGCAGTTTGGCAGGGATCATCGTTGAGACCCAGTACTTC. It yields the protein CASSLAGIIVETQYF.

The chain is built from TRBV1 and TRBJ2-7; the table names TRBD1, a call not compared with the DNA. TRBV1 is noted as a pseudogene. There are 17 residues in the CDR3. The CDR3 is CTSSQDLPGTGFYEQYF. As DNA, the CDR3 is TGCACCAGCAGCCAAGATCTTCCCGGGACAGGGTTTTACGAGCAGTACTTC.

The chain carries TRBV2 and TRBJ1-2, with 7 positions matching TRBD1. V lost 8 bases to trimming and J lost 1 base; unmatched junction nucleotides: 7. The CDR3 is 14 amino acids. CDR1 and CDR2 (germline): SNHLY, FYNNEI. The CDR3 is CASGLRQGNYGYTF. DNA for the CDR3: TGTGCCAGCGGATTAAGACAGGGTAACTATGGCTACACCTTC.

The V and J genes are TRBV27 and TRBJ2-2, with TRBD2 matching 16 bases. Germline V gene data show CDR1 as MNHEY and CDR2 as SMNVEV (reference sequence). The length of the CDR3 is 19 residues. With 4 bases clipped from V and 6 bases from J, the junction kept 11 bases outside the gene matches. This CDR3 is CASSYGTSGGGLMAGELFF. The CDR3 coding sequence is TGTGCCAGCAGTTACGGGACTAGCGGGGGGGGACTTATGGCCGGGGAGCTGTTTTTT.

The chain carries TRBV4-2 and TRBJ2-7; D possibly corresponds to TRBD1 (6 bases). The germline gives CDR1 LGHNA, CDR2 YNFKEQ. This CDR3 contains 15 residues. Trimming removed 4 bases from V and 1 base from J, with 14 bases in between. The CDR3 protein is CASSRGQTLSYEQYF. In DNA form, the CDR3 reads TGTGCCAGCAGCCGCGGACAGACCCTTTCCTACGAGCAGTACTTC.

The V gene is TRBV6-6, the J gene TRBJ1-5; TRBD1 might be the D (6 bases). The CDR3 extends over 15 amino acids. CDR1 MNHNY and CDR2 SVGAGI come from the germline V gene (reference sequence). Deletions cut 3 bases from V and 3 bases from J, with 12 bases between. The CDR3 is CASSYLGQDNQPQHF. The CDR3 region has the DNA TGTGCCAGCAGTTATCTGGGACAAGACAATCAGCCCCAGCATTTT.

The chain joins TRBV5-1 to TRBJ2-2, with 7 nucleotides matching TRBD1. Germline V gene sequence: CDR1 SGHRS, CDR2 YFSETQ. The CDR3 loop spans 17 amino acids. V lost 0 bases to trimming and J lost 3 bases; unmatched junction nucleotides: 8. CDR3 amino acids: CASSLAADRRYTGELFF. CDR3 sequence (DNA): TGCGCCAGCAGCTTGGCCGCGGACAGGAGGTACACCGGGGAGCTGTTTTTT.

The genes are TRBV21-1 and TRBJ1-2; the table's D call TRBD1 went unverified against the DNA. TRBV21-1 is marked as a pseudogene. CDR3 length: 19 residues. CDR3: CASSKGGLGRGSQNYGYTF. The CDR3 DNA is TGTGCCAGCAGCAAAGGAGGGTTGGGCAGGGGATCCCAGAACTATGGCTACACCTTC.

This clone has more than one count but fewer than ten. V and J are TRBV19 and TRBJ2-5; 8 bases match TRBD1. CDR1 LNHDA and CDR2 SQIVND come from the germline V gene (reference sequence). The length of the CDR3 is 15 residues. Unmatched junction bases numbered 10, after V lost 3 bases and J lost 7 bases. CDR3 protein: CASSILGTGLRTQYF. The CDR3 bases are TGTGCCAGTAGTATCCTGGGGACAGGCCTGAGGACCCAGTACTTC.

The rearrangement joins TRBV28 to TRBJ2-2, with D unresolved. Trimming cost V 2 bases and J 6 bases, with 7 bases left between them. CDR3 length: 13 amino acids. The V gene's germline CDR1 is MDHEN and CDR2 SYDVKM. CDR3 protein: CASSLGQAGELFF. The CDR3 DNA reads TGTGCCAGCAGTTTAGGTCAGGCCGGGGAGCTGTTTTTT. Using reference TRBV28 and TRBJ2-2 for the parts outside the CDR3, the full variable domain is DVKVTQSSRYLVKRTGEKVFLECVQDMDHENMFWYRQDPGLGLRLIYFSYDVKMKEKGDIPEGYSVSREKKERFSLILESASTNQTSMYLCASSLGQAGELFFGEGSRLTVL.

This clone was seen a single time. The rearrangement links TRBV7-8 to TRBJ2-2, with 8 bases aligning to TRBD1. Unmatched junction bases numbered 7, after V lost 3 bases and J lost 1 base. Germline V gene lookup returns CDR1 SGHVS and CDR2 FQNEAQ. The length of the CDR3 is 17 residues. In DNA form, the CDR3 reads TGTGCCAGCAGCTTCCCCTCGGACAGGGTGAACACCGGGGAGCTGTTTTTT. This gives the protein CASSFPSDRVNTGELFF.

This clone was seen more than once but under ten times. The chain uses TRBV7-2 and TRBJ2-2, with 16 bases lining up with TRBD2. Germline trimming cut 5 bases from V and 8 bases from J; bases unmatched to any gene: 5. This CDR3 region has 16 residues. Germline CDR1 and CDR2: SGHTA and FQGNSA. CDR3 sequence: CASSKGLAGGAGELFF. Here the CDR3 DNA reads TGTGCCAGCAGCAAGGGACTAGCGGGAGGGGCTGGGGAGCTGTTTTTT. Based on the CDR3 plus reference TRBV7-2 and TRBJ2-2, the full variable domain is GAGVSQSPSNKVTEKGKDVELRCDPISGHTALYWYRQSLGQGLEFLIYFQGNSAPDKSGLPSDRFSAERTGGSVSTLTIQRTQQEDSAVYLCASSKGLAGGAGELFFGEGSRLTVL.

A single count supports this clone. The chain carries TRBV12-5 and TRBJ2-2; 11 nucleotides line up with TRBD1. CDR3 size: 17 residues. In germline, CDR1 is LGHNT, CDR2 FRNRAP. The V segment lost 6 bases and the J segment 2 bases; nucleotides outside the gene matches: 8. CDR3 DNA: TGTGCTAGTGGCAGGACAGGGGGCTCGGTCAACACCGGGGAGCTGTTTTTT. It yields the protein CASGRTGGSVNTGELFF.

The rearrangement joins TRBV5-1 to TRBJ2-3, with TRBD2 matching 10 bases. From germline, CDR1 is SGHRS and CDR2 YFSETQ. This CDR3 comprises 16 residues. Germline trimming cut 3 bases from V and 3 bases from J; bases unmatched to any gene: 7. The CDR3 bases are TGCGCCAGCAGCTCCCTAGCGGGAGCGAGGACAGATACGCAGTATTTT. It is translated as CASSSLAGARTDTQYF.

The rearrangement uses TRBV15 and TRBJ2-7, with 11 bases lining up with TRBD1. The ends lost 3 bases at V and 5 bases at J; junction bases unmatched: 3. There are 14 residues in the CDR3. Germline CDR1 is LNHNV and CDR2 is YYDKDF (reference sequence). CDR3 residues: CATSRDRGRDEQYF. The CDR3 DNA is TGTGCCACCAGCAGGGACAGGGGGCGGGACGAGCAGTACTTC. The variable domain in full, with the rest retrieved from reference TRBV15 and TRBJ2-7, is DAMVIQNPRYQVTQFGKPVTLSCSQTLNHNVMYWYQQKSSQAPKLLFHYYDKDFNNEADTPDNFQSRRPNTSFCFLDIRSPGLGDTAMYLCATSRDRGRDEQYFGPGTRLTVT.

In this sample, this clone turned up once. V gene TRBV6-1 combines with J gene TRBJ2-3; TRBD2 agrees at 7 bases. The V and J ends lost 7 bases and 6 bases, in that order; junction bases with no gene match: 7. Germline CDR1 MNHNS, CDR2 SASEGT. This CDR3 has 13 amino acids. The CDR3 nucleotides are TGTGCCAGCACTATGAAACTAGCGGATACGCAGTATTTT. This sequence encodes CASTMKLADTQYF.

The V and J genes are TRBV7-2 and TRBJ1-2, with TRBD1 matching 10 bases. With 2 bases clipped from V and 4 bases from J, the junction kept 4 bases outside the gene matches. This CDR3 is 15 amino acids long. Per germline, CDR1 SGHTA and CDR2 FQGNSA. The CDR3 region has the DNA TGTGCCAGCAGCTTATCGGGACAGGGGACCTATGGCTACACCTTC. Translation: CASSLSGQGTYGYTF.

The genes are TRBV28 and TRBJ1-3; D possibly corresponds to TRBD1 (5 bases). The germline V gene has CDR1 MDHEN and CDR2 SYDVKM. Trimming stripped 5 bases from V and 0 bases from J, with 8 bases between. The length of the CDR3 is 14 residues. In DNA, the CDR3 is TGTGCCAGCAGTCCCAGGGTCTCTGGAAACACCATATATTTT. Translation gives CASSPRVSGNTIYF.

The chain recombines TRBV15 with TRBJ1-5; 8 nucleotides align to TRBD1. Germline V gene lookup returns CDR1 LNHNV and CDR2 YYDKDF (reference sequence). The V and J ends lost 5 bases and 5 bases, in that order; junction bases with no gene match: 5. CDR3 size: 14 residues. CDR3 DNA: TGTGCCACCAGCCTACAGGGACAGGATCAGCCCCAGCATTTT. Translated: CATSLQGQDQPQHF.

The chain uses TRBV28 and TRBJ1-4; D is unclear. The CDR3 is 12 residues long. Trimming shortened V by 5 bases and J by 4 bases, and 5 bases separated the two germline ends. The V gene's germline CDR1 is MDHEN and CDR2 SYDVKM. The CDR3 is CASSPFNEKLFF. The CDR3 DNA reads as TGTGCCAGCAGTCCCTTTAATGAAAAACTGTTTTTT. The whole variable domain, remainder taken from reference TRBV28 and TRBJ1-4, is DVKVTQSSRYLVKRTGEKVFLECVQDMDHENMFWYRQDPGLGLRLIYFSYDVKMKEKGDIPEGYSVSREKKERFSLILESASTNQTSMYLCASSPFNEKLFFGSGTQLSVL.